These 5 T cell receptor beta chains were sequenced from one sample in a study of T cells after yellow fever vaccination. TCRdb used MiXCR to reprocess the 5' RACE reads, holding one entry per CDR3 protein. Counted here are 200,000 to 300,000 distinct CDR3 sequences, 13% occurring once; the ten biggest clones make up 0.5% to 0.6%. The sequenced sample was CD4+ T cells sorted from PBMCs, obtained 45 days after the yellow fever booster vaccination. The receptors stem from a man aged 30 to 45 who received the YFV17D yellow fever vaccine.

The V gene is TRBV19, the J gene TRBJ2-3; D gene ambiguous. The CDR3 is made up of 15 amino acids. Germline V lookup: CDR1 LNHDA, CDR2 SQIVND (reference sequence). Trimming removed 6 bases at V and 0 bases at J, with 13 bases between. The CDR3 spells CASRTKTASTDTQYF. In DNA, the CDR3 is TGTGCCAGTAGGACGAAAACAGCTAGCACAGATACGCAGTATTTT. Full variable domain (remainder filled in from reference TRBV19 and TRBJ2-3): DGGITQSPKYLFRKEGQNVTLSCEQNLNHDAMYWYRQDPGQGLRLIYYSQIVNDFQKGDIAEGYSVSREKKESFPLTVTSAQKNPTAFYLCASRTKTASTDTQYFGPGTRLTVL.

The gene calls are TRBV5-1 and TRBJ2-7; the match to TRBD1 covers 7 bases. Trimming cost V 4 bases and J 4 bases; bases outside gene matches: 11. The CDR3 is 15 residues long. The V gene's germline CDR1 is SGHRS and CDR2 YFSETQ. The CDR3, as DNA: TGCGCCAGCAGCAAGCATGGACAGGTCGTTTACGAGCAGTACTTC. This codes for CASSKHGQVVYEQYF.

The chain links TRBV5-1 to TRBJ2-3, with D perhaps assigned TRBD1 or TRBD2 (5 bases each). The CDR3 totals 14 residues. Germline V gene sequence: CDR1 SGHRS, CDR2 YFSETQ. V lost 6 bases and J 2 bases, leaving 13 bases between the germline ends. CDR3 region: CASKSGQPTDTQYF. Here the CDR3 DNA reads TGCGCCAGCAAGAGCGGACAACCCACAGATACGCAGTATTTT.

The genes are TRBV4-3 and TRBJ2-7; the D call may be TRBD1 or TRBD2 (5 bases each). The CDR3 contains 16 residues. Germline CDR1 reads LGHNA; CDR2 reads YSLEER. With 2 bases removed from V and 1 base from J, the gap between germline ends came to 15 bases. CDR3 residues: CASSQTLLEGSYEQYF. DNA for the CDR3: TGCGCCAGCAGCCAAACGCTCCTAGAGGGGTCCTACGAGCAGTACTTC.

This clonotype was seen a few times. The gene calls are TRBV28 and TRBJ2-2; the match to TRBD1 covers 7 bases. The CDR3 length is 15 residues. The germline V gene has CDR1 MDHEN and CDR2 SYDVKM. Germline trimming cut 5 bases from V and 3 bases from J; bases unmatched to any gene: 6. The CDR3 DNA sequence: TGTGCCAGCAGTCTCGGACAGGTTCACACCGGGGAGCTGTTTTTT. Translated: CASSLGQVHTGELFF.